This T cell receptor beta chain was obtained from a study of blood T cell repertoires in COVID-19. Germline CDR1 reads MGHRA; CDR2 reads YSYEKL. J gave up 12 bases and V 2 bases, and 10 bases lay outside the gene matches. This CDR3 spans 15 amino acids. TCRdb's copy holds only in-frame clones and misses some; the assay was immunoSEQ multiplex PCR. The sample lists about 100,000 clones, 70% to 90% seen once, with over 2% in the top ten. The source is a man aged 45-65 years with active COVID-19. The rearrangement joins TRBV4-1 to TRBJ2-1; TRBD1 matches 10 bases. Sequences were obtained from peripheral blood. The CDR3 here is CASSQPGQGNRWQFF. The CDR3 nucleotides read TGCGCCAGCAGCCAACCGGGACAGGGGAATAGATGGCAGTTCTTC.